This passage covers 13 T cell receptor beta chains from one sample sequenced in a study of CD4+ T cells in melanoma. Method: immunoSEQ multiplex PCR; TCRdb's copy keeps in-frame clones and lacks some. The listing records about 60 clones. The sequencing input was a T cell line or clone, from whole sample or a sorted T cell fraction (not recorded which). The receptor source for this set is a human donor with melanoma. Some clones in this sample may be carry-over from other donors' samples.

This sequence joins TRBV4-2 and TRBJ2-2; 9 bases line up with TRBD1. J lost 6 bases, V lost 6 bases, and 5 bases had no gene match. The CDR3 spans 14 residues. Germline CDR1 LGHNA, CDR2 YNFKEQ. This CDR3 reads CASRGTGKSGELFF. Here the CDR3 DNA reads TGTGCCAGCAGGGGGACAGGGAAGTCCGGGGAGCTGTTTTTT.

The chain joins TRBV28 to TRBJ2-1; no firm D call. Trimming cost V 6 bases and J 4 bases, with 7 bases left between them. The CDR3 runs to 12 residues. In germline, CDR1 is MDHEN, CDR2 SYDVKM. CDR3 loop: CASSFEYNEQFF. In nucleotides, the CDR3 is TGTGCCAGCAGCTTTGAGTACAATGAGCAGTTCTTC.

This clone has just a few counts. This sequence joins TRBV25-1 and TRBJ2-7, with no clear D. The CDR3 is made up of 12 amino acids. Trimming took off 6 bases at V and 4 bases at J, with 10 bases between the two ends. CDR1 and CDR2 from the germline V gene are MGHDK and SYGVNS. CDR3 coding DNA: TGTGCCAGCAGATCGGACCTATACGAGCAGTACTTC. It codes for CASRSDLYEQYF.

The chain links TRBV30 to TRBJ1-5; perhaps TRBD1 as D (5 bases). The germline gives CDR1 GTSNPN, CDR2 SVGIG (reference sequence). The CDR3 length is 13 residues. V lost 3 bases to trimming and J lost 5 bases, with 11 bases between them. The CDR3 coding sequence is TGTGCCTGGAGGGGGCAGGGAGATCAGCCCCAGCATTTT. Amino acids: CAWRGQGDQPQHF. Looking up the rest from reference TRBV30 and TRBJ1-5 gives the full variable domain: SQTIHQWPATLVQPVGSPLSLECTVEGTSNPNLYWYRQAAGRGLQLLFYSVGIGQISSEVPQNLSASRPQDRQFILSSKKLLLSDSGFYLCAWRGQGDQPQHFGDGTRLSIL.

Comment on this clone: One junction end disagrees with the germline gene, perhaps due to a read error. The gene calls are TRBV6-4 and TRBJ2-6, with D uncertain. The germline V gene has CDR1 MRHNA and CDR2 SNTAGT. The length of the CDR3 is 18 residues. The CDR3 sequence is CVSSYGSPRQSRANVLTF. The CDR3 region has the DNA TGTGTCAGCAGTTATGGATCTCCACGACAAAGTCGGGCCAACGTCCTGACTTTC.

The CDR3 nucleotides read TGTGCCAGCAGCTTAGAACAGGGGTACCCTGGAAACACCATATATTTT. Protein: CASSLEQGYPGNTIYF. V is TRBV11-2 and J is TRBJ1-3; TRBD1 aligns across 7 bases. This CDR3 is built from 16 residues. Germline trimming cut 0 bases from V and 2 bases from J; bases unmatched to any gene: 4. Germline V gives CDR1 SGHAT, CDR2 FQNNGV.

This chain uses TRBV5-1 with TRBJ2-3; no definite D call. Germline lookup yields CDR1 SGHRS and CDR2 YFSETQ. V shed 1 base and J shed 0 bases, with 9 bases lying between them. This CDR3 has 15 amino acids. The CDR3 sequence is CASSLTAASTDTQYF. The CDR3 DNA sequence: TGCGCCAGCAGCTTGACCGCGGCCAGCACAGATACGCAGTATTTT. The full variable domain, its missing parts supplied by reference TRBV5-1 and TRBJ2-3, is KAGVTQTPRYLIKTRGQQVTLSCSPISGHRSVSWYQQTPGQGLQFLFEYFSETQRNKGNFPGRFSGRQFSNSRSEMNVSTLELGDSALYLCASSLTAASTDTQYFGPGTRLTVL.

The rearrangement links TRBV7-9 to TRBJ2-1; 14 bases match TRBD2. V dropped 4 bases and J dropped 7; count of bases not matched to a gene: 6. Germline assignment: CDR1 SEHNR and CDR2 FQNEAQ (reference sequence). The CDR3 loop spans 16 amino acids. The CDR3 here is CASSSGLAGVRNEQFF. In DNA, the CDR3 is TGTGCCAGCAGCTCGGGACTAGCGGGAGTAAGGAATGAGCAGTTCTTC. Variable domain in full (rest from reference TRBV7-9 and TRBJ2-1): DTGVSQNPRHKITKRGQNVTFRCDPISEHNRLYWYRQTLGQGPEFLTYFQNEAQLEKSRLLSDRFSAERPKGSFSTLEIQRTEQGDSAMYLCASSSGLAGVRNEQFFGPGTRLTVL.

This chain connects TRBV7-9 to TRBJ2-2; 11 nucleotides agree with TRBD2. The junction had 4 bases not matched to a gene; V was cut back by 6 bases and J by 4 bases. Germline V CDR1 and CDR2: SEHNR, FQNEAQ (reference sequence). This CDR3 comprises 15 residues. CDR3 DNA: TGTGCCAGCAGAGGACTAGCGGGTGCCACCGGGGAGCTGTTTTTT. Translated: CASRGLAGATGELFF.

This sequence joins TRBV4-2 and TRBJ2-1; the D is unclear. Trimming removed 0 bases at V and 7 bases at J, with 7 bases between. CDR1 is LGHNA and CDR2 is YNFKEQ in the germline V gene. The length of the CDR3 is 13 residues. The CDR3 DNA reads TGTGCCAGCAGCCAAGATGACGGGAATGAGCAGTTCTTC. This gives the protein CASSQDDGNEQFF.

For the CDR3, the DNA is TGTGCCACCAGCAGCGATCAAGGTGGAGTGAATGAAAAACTGTTTTTT. It is translated as CATSSDQGGVNEKLFF. The V call is TRBV15, the J call TRBJ1-4; D is undetermined. Germline V gene lookup returns CDR1 LNHNV and CDR2 YYDKDF (reference sequence). The CDR3 has 16 residues. Trimming shortened V by 3 bases and J by 5 bases, and 16 bases separated the two germline ends.

This clone was counted only a few times. The chain joins TRBV28 to TRBJ1-5, with D possibly TRBD1 on 6 matching bases. The germline CDR1 and CDR2 sequences are MDHEN and SYDVKM. The CDR3 sequence is 15 residues long. V was trimmed by 5 bases and J by 6 bases, leaving 17 bases between them. CDR3 region: CASSLDGGAGQPQHF. As DNA, the CDR3 is TGTGCCAGCAGTCTAGATGGGGGCGCGGGTCAGCCCCAGCATTTT.

The J gene is TRBJ2-3, the V gene TRBV28; no clear D. Trimming pared 5 bases from V and 2 bases from J, leaving 2 bases between. The germline V gene has CDR1 MDHEN and CDR2 SYDVKM. The CDR3 has 11 amino acids. This CDR3 reads CASSITDTQYF. DNA of the CDR3: TGTGCCAGCAGTATCACAGATACGCAGTATTTT.